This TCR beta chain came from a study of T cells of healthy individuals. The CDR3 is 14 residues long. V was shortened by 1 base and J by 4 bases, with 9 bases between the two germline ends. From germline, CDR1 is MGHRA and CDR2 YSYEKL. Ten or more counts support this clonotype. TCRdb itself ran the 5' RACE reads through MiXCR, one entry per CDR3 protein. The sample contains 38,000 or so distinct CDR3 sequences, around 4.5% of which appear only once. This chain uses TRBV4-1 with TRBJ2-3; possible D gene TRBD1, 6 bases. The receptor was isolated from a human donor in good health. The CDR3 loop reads CASSQVPGADTQYF. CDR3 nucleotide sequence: TGCGCCAGCAGCCAAGTACCAGGGGCAGATACGCAGTATTTT.